These 21 T cell receptor beta chains were all obtained from the same sample, sequenced in a study of blood T cells in healthy people across ages. A sample-barcoded 5' primer and a J-beta primer mix were used in a second PCR of about 7 to 12 cycles. TCRdb re-called the 5' RACE reads with MiXCR, one entry per CDR3 protein. The data contain fewer than 800,000 distinct CDR3 sequences, approximately 29% of them singletons. Material: blood. These receptors were collected from a woman at least 80 years old in good health.

As concerns this clonotype: Possible read error: a much larger clone is one base away. The V gene is TRBV20-1, the J gene TRBJ1-1, with D maybe TRBD1 (5 bases). The CDR3 extends over 14 amino acids. Germline V CDR1 and CDR2: DFQATT, SNEGSKA (reference sequence). The DNA for the CDR3 is TGCAGTGCTGGAGAGGGGCAGAGGAACACTGAAGCTTTCTTT. Amino acids: CSAGEGQRNTEAFF.

This clonotype was detected ten times or more. This chain links TRBV20-1 with TRBJ2-3; 10 nucleotides line up with TRBD2. Germline CDR1 DFQATT, CDR2 SNEGSKA (reference sequence). V was clipped by 2 bases and J by 6 bases; unmatched bases: 11. There are 16 residues in the CDR3. CDR3 sequence (DNA): TGCAGTGCTAGACCGTTAGCGGGGGGCCGCCGGGATACGCAGTATTTT. It is translated as CSARPLAGGRRDTQYF.

The chain employs TRBV6-4 and TRBJ1-2; 9 nucleotides match TRBD1. The CDR3 has 15 residues. V gave up 4 bases and J gave up 2 bases; unmatched junction bases: 5. Germline CDR1 and CDR2: MRHNA and SNTAGT. The CDR3 sequence: CASSAHRGQNYGYTF. The DNA of the CDR3 is TGTGCCAGCAGTGCACACAGGGGGCAAAACTATGGCTACACCTTC.

In this sample, this clonotype turned up a few times. This chain uses TRBV6-5 with TRBJ1-5; possibly TRBD1 for D (6 bases). The V end was cut by 6 bases, the J end by 5 bases, with 17 bases between. Germline CDR1 and CDR2: MNHEY and SVGAGI. This CDR3 is built from 15 residues. CDR3 sequence reads: CASSPAGRGDQPQHF. The CDR3 nucleotides are TGTGCCAGCAGCCCAGCCGGCAGGGGAGATCAGCCCCAGCATTTT.

This clonotype was recorded only once. The chain links TRBV24-1 to TRBJ1-2; no definite D call. Trimming removed 4 bases from V and 8 bases from J, with 13 bases in between. The CDR3 loop spans 13 amino acids. Germline CDR1 KGHDR, CDR2 SFDVKD. CDR3 sequence (DNA): TGTGCCACCAGTGACCCCGACGGAGGGGGCTACACCTTC. Protein product: CATSDPDGGGYTF.

In this sample, this clonotype turned up many times. The chain carries TRBV12-3 or TRBV12-4 and TRBJ2-3; no clear D. Deletions cut 2 bases from V and 2 bases from J, with 11 bases between. The CDR3 spans 15 residues. The CDR3: CASSLRNTYTDTQYF. The CDR3 bases are TGTGCCAGCAGTTTAAGGAACACTTACACAGATACGCAGTATTTT.

This clonotype was counted a single time. The chain employs TRBV6-1 and TRBJ2-7, with D tentatively TRBD2 (5 bases). This CDR3 has 14 residues. Germline V gene data show CDR1 as MNHNS and CDR2 as SASEGT. Trimming took 6 bases from V and 0 from J, leaving 12 bases between them. CDR3 residues: CASSLHGSSYEQYF. The CDR3 DNA follows: TGTGCCAGCAGCCTACATGGGAGCTCCTACGAGCAGTACTTC.

In its sample, this clonotype was seen many times. The V and J genes are TRBV5-1 and TRBJ2-1, with 10 positions matching TRBD1. CDR3 length equals 14 residues. Germline values: CDR1 SGHRS, CDR2 YFSETQ. The ends lost 3 bases at V and 4 bases at J; junction bases unmatched: 1. Here the CDR3 reads CASSWGQGYNEQFF. In DNA, the CDR3 is TGCGCCAGCAGCTGGGGACAGGGGTACAATGAGCAGTTCTTC.

On this clonotype itself: A much larger clone sits a single nucleotide away, making a read error possible. V and J are TRBV7-3 and TRBJ1-2; the match to TRBD1 covers 9 bases. The CDR3 spans 18 residues. Germline values: CDR1 SGHTA, CDR2 FQGTGA. The CDR3 nucleotides are TGTGCCAGCAGCCCGAGTCCCGGGACAGGGAAAGTACCCTATGGCTACATCTTC. Translation: CASSPSPGTGKVPYGYIF.

This clonotype was detected many times. This sequence joins TRBV9 and TRBJ1-4, with a tentative D call TRBD1 (5 bases). The V gene lost 6 bases and the J gene lost 10 bases, with 10 bases spanning the gap. Germline CDR1 reads SGDLS; CDR2 reads YYNGEE. There are 11 residues in the CDR3. The CDR3 reads CASTQGRKLFF. The CDR3 DNA reads TGTGCCAGCACTCAGGGCCGAAAACTGTTTTTT.

In its sample, this clonotype was seen once. The chain employs TRBV20-1 and TRBJ2-5, with a weak D call TRBD2 (6 bases). CDR3 length: 15 amino acids. Trimming took off 3 bases at V and 0 bases at J, with 14 bases between the two ends. Germline V lookup: CDR1 DFQATT, CDR2 SNEGSKA (reference sequence). The CDR3 spells CSASWGSGYQETQYF. The CDR3 region has the DNA TGCAGTGCTAGCTGGGGTAGCGGCTACCAAGAGACCCAGTACTTC.

This clonotype was recorded many times. The chain links TRBV12-3 or TRBV12-4 to TRBJ2-7; TRBD2 agrees at 9 bases. After removal of 7 bases from V and 1 base from J, the junction contained 5 bases not matched to a gene. This CDR3 contains 14 residues. As DNA, the CDR3 is TGTGCCAGCACCCAGCGGGGGGTTTCCTACGAGCAGTACTTC. It translates to CASTQRGVSYEQYF.

The genes are TRBV6-2 or TRBV6-3 and TRBJ2-5; possible D gene TRBD1, 6 bases. CDR3 length: 14 residues. V shed 4 bases and J shed 11 bases, with 20 bases lying between them. The germline V gene has CDR1 MNHEY and CDR2 SVGEGT. The CDR3 here is CASSFQGYGGEQYF. CDR3 bases: TGTGCCAGCAGTTTTCAGGGGTATGGGGGTGAGCAGTACTTC.

Points on this clonotype: A much larger clone sits a single nucleotide away, making a read error possible. The chain joins TRBV20-1 to TRBJ2-4; 8 bases map to TRBD1. CDR1 DFQATT and CDR2 SNEGSKA come from the germline V gene (reference sequence). The CDR3 sequence is 14 residues long. CDR3 region: CSARQGASKNVQYF. The CDR3 DNA reads as TGCAGTGCTAGGCAGGGGGCGTCCAAAAACGTTCAGTACTTC.

On this clonotype itself: One junction end disagrees with the germline gene, perhaps due to a read error. The gene calls are TRBV7-2 and TRBJ2-6; tentative D call: TRBD2 (6 bases). The CDR3 sequence is 16 residues long. CDR1 and CDR2 from the germline V gene are SGHTA and FQGNSA. DNA for the CDR3: TGTGCCAGCAGCCCGGAGGGTTTAGCCGGGGCCAACGTCTTGACTTTC. It codes for CASSPEGLAGANVLTF.

The sample holds many counts of this clonotype. The gene calls are TRBV10-3 and TRBJ2-5; 13 positions match TRBD2. Germline V gives CDR1 ENHRY, CDR2 SYGVKD. V shed 4 bases and J 2 bases; nucleotides not matched to a gene: 1. The CDR3 consists of 15 residues. The CDR3 is CAISGLAGGQETQYF. The CDR3 region has the DNA TGTGCCATCAGTGGACTAGCGGGGGGTCAAGAGACCCAGTACTTC.

There are many counts of this clonotype. The chain employs TRBV20-1 and TRBJ2-5; TRBD1 matches at 9 bases. Germline V lookup: CDR1 DFQATT, CDR2 SNEGSKA (reference sequence). CDR3 size: 14 residues. Unmatched junction bases numbered 9, after V lost 6 bases and J lost 4 bases. CDR3 sequence (DNA): TGCAGTGCAAAAGCCGGGACAGGGAGAGAGACCCAGTACTTC. Translating it yields CSAKAGTGRETQYF.

This clonotype was counted at least ten times. CDR3 amino acids: CASRLRTGVTNTEAFF. The CDR3 DNA is TGTGCCAGCAGATTAAGGACAGGGGTAACGAACACTGAAGCTTTCTTT. The V call is TRBV12-3 or TRBV12-4, the J call TRBJ1-1; TRBD1 aligns across 9 bases. This CDR3 is 16 amino acids long. With 6 bases clipped from V and 1 base from J, the junction kept 9 bases outside the gene matches.

This chain joins TRBV20-1 and TRBJ1-5; the D gene is possibly TRBD1 (5 bases). The CDR3 totals 15 residues. Germline lookup yields CDR1 DFQATT and CDR2 SNEGSKA (reference sequence). The germline V and J ends were trimmed by 3 bases and 2 bases, with 14 bases remaining between them. CDR3 region: CSARSGERGNQPQHF. DNA of the CDR3: TGCAGTGCTAGGTCGGGGGAGAGAGGCAATCAGCCCCAGCATTTT.

The chain couples TRBV27 to TRBJ2-2, with TRBD2 as a possible D gene (5 bases). Germline V gives CDR1 MNHEY, CDR2 SMNVEV (reference sequence). V shed 10 bases and J shed 0 bases, with 18 bases lying between them. The CDR3 totals 16 residues. CDR3 protein: CATRVSSVANTGELFF. The CDR3 nucleotides are TGTGCCACCCGCGTGAGTAGCGTCGCGAACACCGGGGAGCTGTTTTTT.

This clonotype was counted at least ten times. The V and J genes are TRBV6-1 and TRBJ2-3; D is uncertain. Trimming removed 5 bases from V and 1 base from J, with 10 bases in between. CDR1 MNHNS and CDR2 SASEGT come from the germline V gene. This CDR3 is 14 amino acids long. The DNA for the CDR3 is TGTGCCAGCAGTTCCCTCGATGGCACAGATACGCAGTATTTT. This encodes CASSSLDGTDTQYF.